The rows below give T cell receptor beta chains drawn from one sample of a study of OX40 agonist ivuxolimab in advanced cancers. Here immunoSEQ multiplex PCR was the method, and the copy in TCRdb shows in-frame clones only, minus some. Of 50,000 to 70,000 clones listed, about 89% are singletons. The starting material was CD4+ or CD8+ T cells sorted from blood, obtained in a trial of the OX40 agonist ivuxolimab. Source of these receptors: an adult with an advanced solid tumor such as melanoma, head and neck, liver or kidney cancer. CDR3s include the opening cysteine and the closing phenylalanine or tryptophan. Each record gives: D gene, clone size, V gene, J gene, CDR3 DNA, CDR3 protein. The D gene is left open where the match is weak. Some rows have no size entry. The others give once, few or many, or a class for an expanded clone.

d_call: TRBD1; clone_size: -; v_call: TRBV28; j_call: TRBJ1-1; cdr3_nt: TGTGCCAGCAGTTTAGGGGACAGGGGCAAAGCTTTCTTT; cdr3_aa: CASSLGDRGKAFF
d_call: TRBD1; clone_size: -; v_call: TRBV19; j_call: TRBJ1-3; cdr3_nt: TGTGCCAGTAGTAGGACAGGCCTTCTCTCTGGAAACACCATATATTTT; cdr3_aa: CASSRTGLLSGNTIYF
d_call: -; clone_size: -; v_call: TRBV7-3; j_call: TRBJ2-1; cdr3_nt: TGTGCCAGCAGCTTAGATGTTGGCGAGAGTGAGCAGTTCTTC; cdr3_aa: CASSLDVGESEQFF
d_call: TRBD1; clone_size: -; v_call: TRBV29-1; j_call: TRBJ1-4; cdr3_nt: TGCAGCGGAAGACTGGGACAGGGGAATGAAAAACTGTTTTTT; cdr3_aa: CSGRLGQGNEKLFF
d_call: TRBD1; clone_size: -; v_call: TRBV29-1; j_call: TRBJ1-1; cdr3_nt: TGCAGCGTTGAAGAAGACAGGGGGACTGAAGCTTTCTTT; cdr3_aa: CSVEEDRGTEAFF
d_call: TRBD1; clone_size: -; v_call: TRBV18; j_call: TRBJ1-6; cdr3_nt: TGTGCCAGCTCACCACAATCGAGGACAGGGGGATCACCCCTCCACTTT; cdr3_aa: CASSPQSRTGGSPLHF
d_call: -; clone_size: once; v_call: TRBV7-6; j_call: TRBJ1-1; cdr3_nt: TGTGCCAGCAGCCCAGGACAGTACATGAACACTGAAGCTTTCTTT; cdr3_aa: CASSPGQYMNTEAFF
d_call: TRBD1; clone_size: -; v_call: TRBV30; j_call: TRBJ2-7; cdr3_nt: TGTGCCTGGTACCCCGGGACAGGGAAATACGAGCAGTACTTC; cdr3_aa: CAWYPGTGKYEQYF
d_call: -; clone_size: -; v_call: TRBV9; j_call: TRBJ2-2; cdr3_nt: TGTGCCAGCAGCGTAGAAGTACTAGCCCCCGGGGAGCTGTTTTTT; cdr3_aa: CASSVEVLAPGELFF
d_call: TRBD1; clone_size: -; v_call: TRBV6-1; j_call: TRBJ1-6; cdr3_nt: TGTGCCAGCAGTCAAACAGGGGTTGATTCACCCCTCCACTTT; cdr3_aa: CASSQTGVDSPLHF
d_call: -; clone_size: -; v_call: TRBV6-1; j_call: TRBJ1-2; cdr3_nt: TGTGCCAGCAGTGAAGGGGACCGCGATGGCTACACCTTC; cdr3_aa: CASSEGDRDGYTF
d_call: -; clone_size: -; v_call: TRBV28; j_call: TRBJ2-3; cdr3_nt: TGTGCCAGCAGTTATGGGAGCACAGATACGCAGTATTTT; cdr3_aa: CASSYGSTDTQYF
d_call: -; clone_size: -; v_call: TRBV2; j_call: TRBJ1-2; cdr3_nt: TGTGCCAGCAGTTCCGGGACGGACTATGGCTACACCTTC; cdr3_aa: CASSSGTDYGYTF
d_call: -; clone_size: -; v_call: TRBV5-4; j_call: TRBJ2-3; cdr3_nt: TGTGCCAGCAGCGGGCTACACACAGATACGCAGTATTTT; cdr3_aa: CASSGLHTDTQYF
d_call: -; clone_size: -; v_call: TRBV6-6; j_call: TRBJ1-4; cdr3_nt: TGTGCCAGCAGTTCATCCTCCTTACTCAATGAAAAACTGTTTTTT; cdr3_aa: CASSSSSLLNEKLFF
d_call: TRBD2; clone_size: -; v_call: TRBV6-1; j_call: TRBJ2-3; cdr3_nt: TGTGCCAGCAGTGACAACCCGGGACTAGCGGGCTACCGCACAGATACGCAGTATTTT; cdr3_aa: CASSDNPGLAGYRTDTQYF
d_call: -; clone_size: -; v_call: TRBV2; j_call: TRBJ2-2; cdr3_nt: TGTGCCAGCAGCCTCGACCCAGCCGGGGAGCTGTTTTTT; cdr3_aa: CASSLDPAGELFF
d_call: TRBD2; clone_size: -; v_call: TRBV6-6; j_call: TRBJ2-7; cdr3_nt: TGTGCCAGCACCGACGGGGCGGGGGGGATCTACGAGCAGTACTTC; cdr3_aa: CASTDGAGGIYEQYF
d_call: -; clone_size: -; v_call: TRBV6-5; j_call: TRBJ1-4; cdr3_nt: TGTGCCAGCAGCCGCAGGTCAACTAATGAAAAACTGTTTTTT; cdr3_aa: CASSRRSTNEKLFF
d_call: TRBD1; clone_size: once; v_call: TRBV5-4; j_call: TRBJ1-2; cdr3_nt: TGTGCCAGCAGCTCATTTACGATAGGGGGCGCCGGCTATGGCTACACCTTC; cdr3_aa: CASSSFTIGGAGYGYTF
d_call: -; clone_size: -; v_call: TRBV2; j_call: TRBJ1-6; cdr3_nt: TGTGCCACCAGGACACACCCTTCACCCCTCCACTTT; cdr3_aa: CATRTHPSPLHF
d_call: -; clone_size: -; v_call: TRBV10-3; j_call: TRBJ2-2; cdr3_nt: TGTGCCATCAGTGAGGCACGGAACACCGGGGAGCTGTTTTTT; cdr3_aa: CAISEARNTGELFF
d_call: TRBD2; clone_size: -; v_call: TRBV11-2; j_call: TRBJ2-3; cdr3_nt: TGTGCCAGCAGCTTAGGGGTAGCGGGGGGCCGGGGAGCAGTATATTTT; cdr3_aa: CASSLGVAGGRGAVYF
d_call: TRBD1; clone_size: -; v_call: TRBV28; j_call: TRBJ1-1; cdr3_nt: TGTGCCAGCAACCCGACAGGGGTTGGCGCTGACACTGAAGCTTTCTTT; cdr3_aa: CASNPTGVGADTEAFF
d_call: -; clone_size: -; v_call: TRBV6-1; j_call: TRBJ2-5; cdr3_nt: TGTGCCAGCAGTGGGTGGGAGACCCAGTACTTC; cdr3_aa: CASSGWETQYF
d_call: -; clone_size: -; v_call: TRBV28; j_call: TRBJ1-5; cdr3_nt: TGTGCCAGCAGTTTTTGGAGAAACAATCAGCCCCAGCATTTT; cdr3_aa: CASSFWRNNQPQHF
d_call: TRBD2; clone_size: -; v_call: TRBV5-1; j_call: TRBJ2-7; cdr3_nt: TGCGCCAGCAGCTTGGCCGGGGCGGGAGATCTTTACGAGCAGTACTTC; cdr3_aa: CASSLAGAGDLYEQYF
d_call: -; clone_size: -; v_call: TRBV28; j_call: TRBJ1-3; cdr3_nt: TGTGCCAGCAGTGATATTACCGGGACAACTGGAAACACCATATATTTT; cdr3_aa: CASSDITGTTGNTIYF
d_call: TRBD1; clone_size: -; v_call: TRBV2; j_call: TRBJ1-2; cdr3_nt: TGTGCCAGCATATACGAGGCGGGACAGGGGAATGGCTACACCTTC; cdr3_aa: CASIYEAGQGNGYTF
d_call: TRBD2; clone_size: few; v_call: TRBV9; j_call: TRBJ2-7; cdr3_nt: TGTGCCAGCAGCCTAGGGACTAGCGGGAGAATGGTCGAGCAGTACTTC; cdr3_aa: CASSLGTSGRMVEQYF
d_call: -; clone_size: -; v_call: TRBV10-3; j_call: TRBJ2-1; cdr3_nt: TGTGCCATCAGTGAGGAAGGTCGACACAATGAGCAGTTCTTC; cdr3_aa: CAISEEGRHNEQFF
d_call: -; clone_size: -; v_call: TRBV4-3; j_call: TRBJ1-5; cdr3_nt: TGCGCCAGCAGCCAAGAGACTCAGCCCCAGCATTTT; cdr3_aa: CASSQETQPQHF
d_call: TRBD1; clone_size: -; v_call: TRBV10-3; j_call: TRBJ1-1; cdr3_nt: TGTGCCTCACAGACAGGGGACACTGAAGCTTTCTTT; cdr3_aa: CASQTGDTEAFF
d_call: -; clone_size: once; v_call: TRBV19; j_call: TRBJ1-5; cdr3_nt: TGTGCCAGTAGTCCGGGGCACGGTCAGCCCCAGCATTTT; cdr3_aa: CASSPGHGQPQHF
d_call: -; clone_size: once; v_call: TRBV2; j_call: TRBJ1-1; cdr3_nt: TGTGCCAGCAGTGATGACCCCCCAGGTTATAGTGCTTTCTTT; cdr3_aa: CASSDDPPGYSAFF
d_call: TRBD1; clone_size: -; v_call: TRBV2; j_call: TRBJ2-5; cdr3_nt: TGTGCCAGCAGGACAGGGGTGGAGACCCAGTACTTC; cdr3_aa: CASRTGVETQYF
d_call: -; clone_size: -; v_call: TRBV6-1; j_call: TRBJ1-4; cdr3_nt: TGTGCCAGCAGTGATGTAGGAAATGAAAAACTGTTTTTT; cdr3_aa: CASSDVGNEKLFF
d_call: -; clone_size: -; v_call: TRBV15; j_call: TRBJ2-6; cdr3_nt: TGTGCCACCAGCAGATCCCGGGGCAGCTACTCTGGGGCCAACGTCCTGACTTTC; cdr3_aa: CATSRSRGSYSGANVLTF
d_call: TRBD1; clone_size: -; v_call: TRBV19; j_call: TRBJ2-3; cdr3_nt: TGTGCCAGCCAACGGACAGGTGTAGATACGCAGTATTTT; cdr3_aa: CASQRTGVDTQYF
d_call: -; clone_size: once; v_call: TRBV19; j_call: TRBJ2-3; cdr3_nt: TGTGCCAGTAGCCTCCCTTCGGGGAGCACAGATACGCAGTATTTT; cdr3_aa: CASSLPSGSTDTQYF
d_call: TRBD1; clone_size: -; v_call: TRBV5-6; j_call: TRBJ2-7; cdr3_nt: TGTGCCAGCAGCCCTGTCCCGGGACAGGGACGGGAGCAGTACTTC; cdr3_aa: CASSPVPGQGREQYF
d_call: TRBD1; clone_size: -; v_call: TRBV6-1; j_call: TRBJ1-2; cdr3_nt: TGTGCCAGCAGTGAAGGAATAGGGTCCGGGACAGGGGTGTATGGCTACACCTTC; cdr3_aa: CASSEGIGSGTGVYGYTF
d_call: -; clone_size: -; v_call: TRBV5-1; j_call: TRBJ1-2; cdr3_nt: TGCGCCAGCAGCTCCTCCTATGGCTACACCTTC; cdr3_aa: CASSSSYGYTF
d_call: -; clone_size: -; v_call: TRBV5-8; j_call: TRBJ1-5; cdr3_nt: TGTGCCAGCAGCCCCGGACTCTTAGGCGGGCCCCAGCATTTT; cdr3_aa: CASSPGLLGGPQHF
d_call: -; clone_size: -; v_call: TRBV5-4; j_call: TRBJ1-5; cdr3_nt: TGTGCCAGCAGCTTGATGGGTAAAGGGCAGCCCCAGCATTTT; cdr3_aa: CASSLMGKGQPQHF
d_call: TRBD2; clone_size: -; v_call: TRBV5-1; j_call: TRBJ2-1; cdr3_nt: TGCGCCAGCAGCCCCGGGGGGACTAGCGGTAATGAGCAGTTCTTC; cdr3_aa: CASSPGGTSGNEQFF
d_call: -; clone_size: -; v_call: TRBV7-2; j_call: TRBJ1-5; cdr3_nt: TGTGCCAGCAGCTTAGAGGCGGGGGTTCGAACTCAGCCCCAGCATTTT; cdr3_aa: CASSLEAGVRTQPQHF
d_call: -; clone_size: -; v_call: TRBV10-1; j_call: TRBJ2-1; cdr3_nt: TGCGCCAGCAGTGTAGCTGGGAATGGTGAGCAGTTCTTC; cdr3_aa: CASSVAGNGEQFF
d_call: TRBD2; clone_size: -; v_call: TRBV5-5; j_call: TRBJ2-7; cdr3_nt: TGTGCCAGCAGCTTGGAGGCTAGCGGGGAGACCTACGAGCAGTACTTC; cdr3_aa: CASSLEASGETYEQYF
d_call: TRBD1; clone_size: -; v_call: TRBV29-1; j_call: TRBJ2-7; cdr3_nt: TGCAGCGCCCGACCGGGACAGAGCTCCTACGAGCAGTACTTC; cdr3_aa: CSARPGQSSYEQYF
d_call: -; clone_size: -; v_call: TRBV30; j_call: TRBJ2-6; cdr3_nt: TGTGCCTGGAGCCGGGGGCGAACGTCTGGGGCCAACGTCCTGACTTTC; cdr3_aa: CAWSRGRTSGANVLTF
d_call: -; clone_size: -; v_call: TRBV7-8; j_call: TRBJ1-4; cdr3_nt: TGTGCCAGCAGCTCCCCGGGACGTAATGAAAAACTGTTTTTT; cdr3_aa: CASSSPGRNEKLFF
d_call: -; clone_size: -; v_call: TRBV18; j_call: TRBJ1-3; cdr3_nt: TGTGCCAGCTCACGGGACACAGCCTCTGGAAACACCATATATTTT; cdr3_aa: CASSRDTASGNTIYF
d_call: TRBD1; clone_size: once; v_call: TRBV4-1; j_call: TRBJ1-1; cdr3_nt: TGCGCCAGCAGCCAAGAATCCATCACAGGGGGCACTGAAGCTTTCTTT; cdr3_aa: CASSQESITGGTEAFF
d_call: -; clone_size: -; v_call: TRBV19; j_call: TRBJ2-7; cdr3_nt: TGTGCCAGTAGCCCCGTTGGAAGCTACGAGCAGTACTTC; cdr3_aa: CASSPVGSYEQYF
d_call: -; clone_size: -; v_call: TRBV7-8; j_call: TRBJ2-5; cdr3_nt: TGTGCCAGCAGTCATGGACTCATACAAGAGACCCAGTACTTC; cdr3_aa: CASSHGLIQETQYF
d_call: -; clone_size: -; v_call: TRBV6-6; j_call: TRBJ1-5; cdr3_nt: TGTGCCAGCAGTTTACCCTCGGGGCCCCAGCATTTT; cdr3_aa: CASSLPSGPQHF
d_call: TRBD1; clone_size: few; v_call: TRBV4-1; j_call: TRBJ1-3; cdr3_nt: TGCGCCAGCAGCCAAGGGAGGGGACAGTCCTCTGGAAACACCATATATTTT; cdr3_aa: CASSQGRGQSSGNTIYF
d_call: -; clone_size: -; v_call: TRBV4-2; j_call: TRBJ2-7; cdr3_nt: TGTGCCAGCAGCCAAGAGGCTAGAGGGAAACACGAGCAGTACTTC; cdr3_aa: CASSQEARGKHEQYF